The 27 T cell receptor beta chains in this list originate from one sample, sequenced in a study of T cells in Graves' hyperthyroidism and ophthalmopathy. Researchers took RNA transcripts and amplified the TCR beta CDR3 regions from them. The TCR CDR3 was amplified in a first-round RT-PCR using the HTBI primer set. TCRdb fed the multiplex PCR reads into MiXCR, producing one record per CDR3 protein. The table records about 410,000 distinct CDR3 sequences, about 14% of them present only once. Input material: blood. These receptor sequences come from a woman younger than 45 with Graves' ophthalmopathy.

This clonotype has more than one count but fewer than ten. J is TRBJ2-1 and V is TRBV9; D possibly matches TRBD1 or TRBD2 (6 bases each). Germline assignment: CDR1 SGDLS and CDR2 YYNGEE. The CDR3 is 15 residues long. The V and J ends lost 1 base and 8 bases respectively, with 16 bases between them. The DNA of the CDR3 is TGTGCCAGCAGCGTATGGGGGGCGGGTAGCGATGAGCAGTTCTTC. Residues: CASSVWGAGSDEQFF.

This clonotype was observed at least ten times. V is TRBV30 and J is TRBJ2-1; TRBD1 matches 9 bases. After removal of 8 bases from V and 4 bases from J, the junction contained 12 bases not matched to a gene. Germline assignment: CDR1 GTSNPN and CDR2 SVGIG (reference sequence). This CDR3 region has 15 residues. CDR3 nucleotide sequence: TGTGCCAGAGAGGCAGGGACAGGGTCGTACAATGAGCAGTTCTTC. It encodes CAREAGTGSYNEQFF.

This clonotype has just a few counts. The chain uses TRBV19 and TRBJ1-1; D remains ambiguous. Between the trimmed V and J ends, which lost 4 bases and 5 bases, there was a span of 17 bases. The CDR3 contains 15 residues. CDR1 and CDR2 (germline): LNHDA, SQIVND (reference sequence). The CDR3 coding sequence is TGTGCCAGTAGTAAATTTGAGGGTTGGTTTACTGAAGCTTTCTTT. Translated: CASSKFEGWFTEAFF. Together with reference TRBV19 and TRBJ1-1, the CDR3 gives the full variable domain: DGGITQSPKYLFRKEGQNVTLSCEQNLNHDAMYWYRQDPGQGLRLIYYSQIVNDFQKGDIAEGYSVSREKKESFPLTVTSAQKNPTAFYLCASSKFEGWFTEAFFGQGTRLTVV.

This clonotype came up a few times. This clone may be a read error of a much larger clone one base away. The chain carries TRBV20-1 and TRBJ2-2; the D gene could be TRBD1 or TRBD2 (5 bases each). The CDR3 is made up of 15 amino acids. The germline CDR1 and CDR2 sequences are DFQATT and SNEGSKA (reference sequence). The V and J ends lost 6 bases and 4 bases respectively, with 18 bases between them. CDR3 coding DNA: TGCAGTGCCGGAAGGTGGGCAGGGAGCACCGGGGAGCTGTTTTTT. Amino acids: CSAGRWAGSTGELFF.

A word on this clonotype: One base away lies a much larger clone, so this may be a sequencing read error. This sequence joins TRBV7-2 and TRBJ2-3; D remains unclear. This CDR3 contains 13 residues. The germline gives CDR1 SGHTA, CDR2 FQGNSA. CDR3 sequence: CASGLKDTDTQYF. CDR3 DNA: TGTGCCAGCGGCTTAAAGGACACAGATACGCAGTATTTT.

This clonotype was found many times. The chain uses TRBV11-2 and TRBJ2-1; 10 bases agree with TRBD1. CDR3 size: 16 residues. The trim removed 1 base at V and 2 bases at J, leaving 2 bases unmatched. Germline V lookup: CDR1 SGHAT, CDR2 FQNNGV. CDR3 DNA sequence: TGTGCCAGCAGCTTAGGGGACAGGGGCACCTACAATGAGCAGTTCTTC. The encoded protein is CASSLGDRGTYNEQFF.

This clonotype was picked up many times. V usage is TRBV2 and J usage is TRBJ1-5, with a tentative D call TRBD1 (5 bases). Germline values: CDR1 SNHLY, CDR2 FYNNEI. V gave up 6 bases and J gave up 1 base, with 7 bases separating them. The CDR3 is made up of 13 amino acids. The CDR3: CASRRDSNQPQHF. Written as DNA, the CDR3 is TGTGCCAGCAGGAGGGACAGCAATCAGCCCCAGCATTTT.

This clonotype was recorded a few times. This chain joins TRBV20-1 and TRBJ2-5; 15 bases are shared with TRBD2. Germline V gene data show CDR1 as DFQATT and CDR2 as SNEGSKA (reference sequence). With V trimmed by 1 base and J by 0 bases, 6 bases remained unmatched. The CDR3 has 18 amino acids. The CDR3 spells CSARAGLAGGQYQETQYF. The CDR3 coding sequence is TGCAGTGCTAGAGCGGGACTAGCGGGGGGACAGTACCAAGAGACCCAGTACTTC.

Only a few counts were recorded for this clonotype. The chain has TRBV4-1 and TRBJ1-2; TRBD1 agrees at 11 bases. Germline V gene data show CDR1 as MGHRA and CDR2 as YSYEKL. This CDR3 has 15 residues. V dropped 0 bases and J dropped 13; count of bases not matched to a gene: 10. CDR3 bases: TGCGCCAGCAGCCAAGAAGGACAGGGGGCAAGGTCAAGCACCTTC. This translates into CASSQEGQGARSSTF.

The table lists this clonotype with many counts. The CDR3 here is CASSASGGLNADTQYF. CDR3 nucleotide sequence: TGTGCCAGCAGCGCTAGCGGAGGCCTGAACGCAGATACGCAGTATTTT. The V gene is TRBV11-1, the J gene TRBJ2-3; TRBD2 matches 7 bases. Trimming cost V 5 bases and J 4 bases; bases outside gene matches: 12. This CDR3 has 16 amino acids. Germline values: CDR1 SGHAT, CDR2 FQDESV (reference sequence).

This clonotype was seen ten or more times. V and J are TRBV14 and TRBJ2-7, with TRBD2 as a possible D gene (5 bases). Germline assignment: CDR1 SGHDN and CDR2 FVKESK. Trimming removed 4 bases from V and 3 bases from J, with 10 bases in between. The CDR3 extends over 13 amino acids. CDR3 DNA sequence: TGTGCCAGCAGCCCCAGACTAAACTACGAGCAGTACTTC. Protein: CASSPRLNYEQYF.

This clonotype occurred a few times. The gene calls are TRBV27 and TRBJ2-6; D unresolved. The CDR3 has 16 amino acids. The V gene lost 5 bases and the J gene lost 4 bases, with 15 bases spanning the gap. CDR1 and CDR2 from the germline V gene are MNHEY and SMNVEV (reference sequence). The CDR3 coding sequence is TGTGCCAGCAGTCTACCTTCAGTGACGGGGGCCAACGTCCTGACTTTC. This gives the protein CASSLPSVTGANVLTF.

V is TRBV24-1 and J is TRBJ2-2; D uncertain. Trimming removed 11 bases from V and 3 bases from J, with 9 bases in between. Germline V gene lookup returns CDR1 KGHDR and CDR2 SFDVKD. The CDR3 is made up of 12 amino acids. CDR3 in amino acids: CAIIPDTGELFF. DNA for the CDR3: TGTGCCATAATCCCGGACACCGGGGAGCTGTTTTTT.

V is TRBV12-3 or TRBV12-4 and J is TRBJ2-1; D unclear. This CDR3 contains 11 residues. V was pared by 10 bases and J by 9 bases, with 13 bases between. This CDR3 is CATKGFSEQFF. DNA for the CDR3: TGTGCCACGAAAGGATTTTCTGAGCAGTTCTTC.

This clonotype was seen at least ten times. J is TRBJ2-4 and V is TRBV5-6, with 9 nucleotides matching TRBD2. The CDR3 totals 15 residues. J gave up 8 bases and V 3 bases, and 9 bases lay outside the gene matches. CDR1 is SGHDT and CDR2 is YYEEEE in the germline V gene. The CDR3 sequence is CASSSAGTSSHIQYF. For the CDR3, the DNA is TGTGCCAGCAGCTCAGCCGGGACTAGCAGTCACATTCAGTACTTC.

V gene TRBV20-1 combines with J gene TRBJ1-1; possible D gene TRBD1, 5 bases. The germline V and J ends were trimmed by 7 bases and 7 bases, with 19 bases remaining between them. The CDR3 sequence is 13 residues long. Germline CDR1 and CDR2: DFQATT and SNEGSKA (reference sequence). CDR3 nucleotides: TGCAGTGTCAGAGAAGGTGGGGGTGGTGAAGCTTTCTTT. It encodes CSVREGGGGEAFF.

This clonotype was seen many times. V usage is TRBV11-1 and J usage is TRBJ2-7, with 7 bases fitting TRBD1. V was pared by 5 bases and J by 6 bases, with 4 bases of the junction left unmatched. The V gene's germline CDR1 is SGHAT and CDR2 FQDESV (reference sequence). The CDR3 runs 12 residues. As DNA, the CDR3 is TGTGCCAGCAGCCTGACAGGGATCGAGCAGTACTTC. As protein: CASSLTGIEQYF.

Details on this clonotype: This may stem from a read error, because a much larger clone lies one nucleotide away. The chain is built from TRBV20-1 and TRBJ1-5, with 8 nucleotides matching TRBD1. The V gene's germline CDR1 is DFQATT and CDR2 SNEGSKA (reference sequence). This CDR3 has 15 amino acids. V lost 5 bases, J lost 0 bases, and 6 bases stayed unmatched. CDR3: CSAGAGGLSNQPQHF. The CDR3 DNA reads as TGCAGTGCTGGGGCAGGGGGCCTTAGCAATCAGCCCCAGCATTTT.

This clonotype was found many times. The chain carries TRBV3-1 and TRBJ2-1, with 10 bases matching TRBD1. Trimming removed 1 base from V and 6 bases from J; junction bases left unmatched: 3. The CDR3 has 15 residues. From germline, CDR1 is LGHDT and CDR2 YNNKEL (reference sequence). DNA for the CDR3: TGTGCCAGCAGCCAAGTCCGGACAGGGGGCAATGAGCAGTTCTTC. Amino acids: CASSQVRTGGNEQFF.

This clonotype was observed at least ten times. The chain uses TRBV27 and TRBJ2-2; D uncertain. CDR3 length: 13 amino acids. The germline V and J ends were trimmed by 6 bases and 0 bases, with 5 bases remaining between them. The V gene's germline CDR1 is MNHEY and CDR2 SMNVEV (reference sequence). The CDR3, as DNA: TGTGCCAGCAGGCGTCCGAACACCGGGGAGCTGTTTTTT. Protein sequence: CASRRPNTGELFF.

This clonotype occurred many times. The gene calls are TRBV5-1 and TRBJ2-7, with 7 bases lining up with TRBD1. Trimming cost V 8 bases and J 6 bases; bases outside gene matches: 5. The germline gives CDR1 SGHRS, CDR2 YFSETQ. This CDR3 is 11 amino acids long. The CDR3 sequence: CARIHRGEQYF. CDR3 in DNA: TGCGCCAGGATCCACAGGGGCGAGCAGTACTTC.

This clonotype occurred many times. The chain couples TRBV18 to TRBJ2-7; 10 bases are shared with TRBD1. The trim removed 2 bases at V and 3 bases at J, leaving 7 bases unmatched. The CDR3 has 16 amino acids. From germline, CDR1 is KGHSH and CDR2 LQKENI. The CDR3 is CASSPKDRGANYEQYF. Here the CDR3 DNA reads TGTGCCAGCTCACCAAAGGACAGGGGGGCAAACTACGAGCAGTACTTC.

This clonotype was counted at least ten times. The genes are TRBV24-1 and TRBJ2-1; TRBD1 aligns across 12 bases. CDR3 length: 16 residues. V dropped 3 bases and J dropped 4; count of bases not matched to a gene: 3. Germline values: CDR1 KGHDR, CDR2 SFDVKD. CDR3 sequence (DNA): TGTGCCACCAGTGATCCGGGACAGGGGGCTTACAATGAGCAGTTCTTC. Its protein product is CATSDPGQGAYNEQFF.

The CDR3 nucleotides read TGTGCCAGCAGCTCCCTGGGGGCCGGAGAGACCCAGTACTTC. Its translation is CASSSLGAGETQYF. The chain links TRBV11-3 to TRBJ2-5; maybe TRBD1 (6 bases). Germline V gives CDR1 SGHNT, CDR2 YENEEA. V was trimmed by 4 bases and J by 4 bases, leaving 13 bases between them. The CDR3 is made up of 14 amino acids.

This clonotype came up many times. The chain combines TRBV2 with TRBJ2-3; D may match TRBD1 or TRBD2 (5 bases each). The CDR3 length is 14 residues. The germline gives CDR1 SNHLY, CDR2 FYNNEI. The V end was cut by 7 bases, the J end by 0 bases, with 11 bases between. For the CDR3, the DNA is TGTGCCAGCACCCGGGACGGGAGCACAGATACGCAGTATTTT. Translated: CASTRDGSTDTQYF.

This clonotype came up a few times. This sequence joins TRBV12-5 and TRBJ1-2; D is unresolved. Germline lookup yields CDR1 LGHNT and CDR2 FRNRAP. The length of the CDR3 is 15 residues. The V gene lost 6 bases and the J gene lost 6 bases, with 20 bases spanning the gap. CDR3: CASGPQPIRGNGYTF. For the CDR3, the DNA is TGTGCTAGTGGACCTCAACCCATCCGTGGGAATGGCTACACCTTC.

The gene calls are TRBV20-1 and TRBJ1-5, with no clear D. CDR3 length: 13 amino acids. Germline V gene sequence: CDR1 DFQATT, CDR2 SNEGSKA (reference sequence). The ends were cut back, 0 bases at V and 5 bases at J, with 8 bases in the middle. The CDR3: CSARDSRDQPQHF. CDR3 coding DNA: TGCAGTGCTAGAGATAGTAGGGATCAGCCCCAGCATTTT.